This TCR beta chain was obtained from a study of response to subunit inactivated influenza vaccine. Via MiXCR, TCRdb re-called the RT-PCR reads, giving one row per CDR3 protein. Of 500,000 or so distinct CDR3 sequences detected, about a tenth appear once; the ten largest clones hold about 12%. Germline V gene sequence: CDR1 SGHVT, CDR2 SQSDAQ. Trimming stripped 7 bases from V and 4 bases from J, with 19 bases between. The CDR3 runs 15 residues. The TCR comes from a middle-aged man who received an inactivated influenza vaccine. Sequenced material: PBMCs from blood, taken about 6 weeks after vaccination. The chain recombines TRBV7-4 with TRBJ2-5; TRBD2 might be the D (5 bases). CDR3 coding DNA: TGTGCCAGCATGAACGGGAAAAGGTTGGTAGAGACCCAGTACTTC. Amino acids: CASMNGKRLVETQYF.